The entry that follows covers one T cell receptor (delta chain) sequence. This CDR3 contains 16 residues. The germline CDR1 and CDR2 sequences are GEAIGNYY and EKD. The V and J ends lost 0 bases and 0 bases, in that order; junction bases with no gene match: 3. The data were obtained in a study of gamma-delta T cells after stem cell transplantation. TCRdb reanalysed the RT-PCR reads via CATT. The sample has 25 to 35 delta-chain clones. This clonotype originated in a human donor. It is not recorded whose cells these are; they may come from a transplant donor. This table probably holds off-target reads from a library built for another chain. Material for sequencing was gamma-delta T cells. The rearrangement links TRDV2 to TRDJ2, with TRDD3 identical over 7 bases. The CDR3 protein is CACDTLGATLTAQLFF. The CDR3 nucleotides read TGTGCCTGTGACACCCTGGGGGCTACTTTGACAGCACAACTCTTCTTT.